This T cell receptor beta chain is from a study of T-cell reconstitution after alpha-beta-depleted transplantation in children. CDR1 and CDR2 (germline): SQVTM, ANQGSEA. V shed 6 bases, J shed 4 bases, and the junction held 6 bases outside the gene matches. CDR3 length equals 13 residues. Molecular barcoding with unique molecular identifiers was used for the TCRbeta library. TCRdb used MiXCR to reprocess the PCR reads, holding one entry per CDR3 protein. The sample consists of around 680,000 distinct CDR3 sequences, around 17% of them appearing once. Many counts were recorded for this clonotype. The sequencing used PBMCs from the stem cell graft donor, collected from the stem cell graft. J is TRBJ1-5 and V is TRBV29-1; 7 nucleotides align to TRBD1. This TCR came from a human donor who donated a stem cell graft to a child with acute myeloid leukemia. The CDR3 nucleotides are TGCAGCGTCGGACAGGAGAGAAATCAGCCCCAGCATTTT. It specifies CSVGQERNQPQHF.